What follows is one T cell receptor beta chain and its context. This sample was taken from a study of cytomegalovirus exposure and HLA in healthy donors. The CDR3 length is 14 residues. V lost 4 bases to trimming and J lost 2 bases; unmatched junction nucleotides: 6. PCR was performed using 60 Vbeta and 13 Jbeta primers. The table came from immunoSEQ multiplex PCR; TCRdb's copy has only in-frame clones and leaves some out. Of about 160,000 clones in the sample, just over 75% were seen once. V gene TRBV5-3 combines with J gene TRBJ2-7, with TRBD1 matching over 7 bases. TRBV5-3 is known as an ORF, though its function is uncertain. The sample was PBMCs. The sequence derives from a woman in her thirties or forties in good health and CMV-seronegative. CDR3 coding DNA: TGTGCCAGAAGCGCAGGACAGGACCCCTACGAGCAGTACTTC. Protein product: CARSAGQDPYEQYF.